This TCR beta chain comes out of a study of cytomegalovirus exposure and HLA in healthy donors. The donors belonged to the roughly 120-subject validation cohort, separate from the roughly 700-subject first cohort. Study-wide points: The study designated about 180 TCR beta chains cytomegalovirus-associated. With high specificity and sensitivity, the classifier reportedly diagnosed cytomegalovirus status. Under in vitro conditions, three CMV-associated chains were confirmed as specific for CMV antigens.

The germline V gene encodes CDR1 MDHEN and CDR2 SYDVKM. The CDR3 extends over 13 amino acids. The V gene lost 3 bases and the J gene lost 2 bases, with 8 bases spanning the gap. As concerns this clone: Its cognate antigen is unknown.

Clones were sequenced by immunoSEQ multiplex PCR, and TCRdb holds only the in-frame ones, with some missing. The repertoire holds some 240,000 clones, with approximately 86% as singletons. The sequenced material came from PBMCs. The V gene is TRBV28, the J gene TRBJ2-7; D is perhaps TRBD2 (5 bases). The receptor was isolated from a woman in her 30s in good health and CMV-seropositive. CDR3 nucleotides: TGTGCCAGCAGTTTTCCGGGAACCTACGAGCAGTACTTC. Translation: CASSFPGTYEQYF.